This T cell receptor beta chain was captured by sequencing in a study of T-cell memory formation after mild COVID-19. For the study at large: Clusters were largely donor specific.

This clonotype was counted only a few times. Its antigen is not known. The germline CDR1 and CDR2 sequences are LNHDA and SQIVND (reference sequence). This CDR3 contains 15 residues. V lost 8 bases, J lost 3 bases, and 10 bases stayed unmatched. Employing constant-segment primers, 5'RACE generated TCR alpha and TCR beta cDNA libraries bearing sample barcodes and UMIs. TCRdb processed the 5' RACE reads anew with MiXCR; each CDR3 protein has one entry. The data hold roughly 190,000 distinct CDR3 sequences, with 8% to 11% observed a single time. Overall study results and limits: Second-wave clones with a day 37 peak had unconfirmed SARS-CoV-2 specificity. Shrinking CD4+ clones resided mostly in CM and EM, and CD8+ ones in EMRA.

The source of this sequence is a man aged 18 to 30 who had mild COVID-19 (a few samples of this study predate the infection). Cell type and time point are not known. Sequenced material: PBMCs or a T cell subset sorted from them (not recorded which). The rearrangement links TRBV19 to TRBJ2-3, with TRBD2 matching 8 bases. CDR3 nucleotides: TGTGCCAGTCGCCACGCCGGGGGGGCTACAGATACGCAGTATTTT. Its translation: CASRHAGGATDTQYF.